This is a list of T cell receptor beta chains from one sample in a study of shared clonotypes between healthy human individuals. The assay was immunoSEQ multiplex PCR, and TCRdb's table has in-frame clones only and misses some. The sample consists of over 2,000,000 clones, 93% of them appearing once. The source material was naive CD8+ T cells from PBMCs. The receptors shown here come from a young man in good health. Some clones in this sample may be carry-over from other donors' samples. CDR3s include the opening cysteine and the closing phenylalanine or tryptophan. The D gene is left open where the match is weak. Part of the rows lack a size; the others show once, few, many or a class for expanded clones.

d_gene,abundance,j_gene,v_gene,CDR3aa,CDR3nt
.,once,TRBJ2-7,TRBV5-4,CASSFGTYEQYF,TGTGCCAGCAGCTTCGGGACTTACGAGCAGTACTTC
TRBD1,.,TRBJ1-2,TRBV29-1,CSVEDRAGGGYTF,TGCAGCGTTGAAGATAGGGCAGGGGGCGGCTACACCTTC
.,.,TRBJ1-5,TRBV5-1,CASSLSGASNQPQHF,TGCGCCAGCAGCTTATCCGGGGCTTCCAATCAGCCCCAGCATTTT
.,.,TRBJ2-7,TRBV19,CASSIDSWGRRYEQYF,TGTGCCAGTAGTATAGATTCCTGGGGGCGGCGTTACGAGCAGTACTTC
TRBD1,.,TRBJ1-1,TRBV6-1,CASSEVRGGITEAFF,TGTGCCAGCAGTGAAGTGAGAGGGGGCATCACTGAAGCTTTCTTT
.,.,TRBJ2-7,TRBV27,CASRAGRGTPYEQYF,TGTGCCAGCAGGGCTGGCCGCGGGACCCCCTACGAGCAGTACTTC
TRBD2,.,TRBJ2-1,TRBV9,CASTRNPTSGDYNEQFF,TGTGCCAGCACCAGAAACCCGACTAGCGGAGATTACAATGAGCAGTTCTTC
.,.,TRBJ1-5,TRBV5-6,CASSAPLPQHF,TGTGCCAGCAGCGCTCCCTTGCCCCAGCATTTT
.,.,TRBJ1-3,TRBV28,CASSPPGELENTIYF,TGTGCCAGCAGCCCTCCGGGGGAGCTGGAAAACACCATATATTTT
.,.,TRBJ2-7,TRBV14,CASSQASGVSGIYEQYF,TGTGCCAGCAGCCAAGCTTCCGGGGTTTCGGGGATTTACGAGCAGTACTTC
.,once,TRBJ2-1,TRBV5-1,CASSVNSGLQFF,TGCGCCAGCAGCGTAAATTCGGGATTGCAGTTCTTC
.,.,TRBJ2-3,TRBV4-1,CASSPRRTDTQYF,TGCGCCAGCAGCCCTAGACGCACAGATACGCAGTATTTT
TRBD2,.,TRBJ2-7,TRBV11-2,CASSLGTSGSFEQYF,TGTGCCAGCAGCTTAGGGACTAGCGGGAGCTTCGAGCAGTACTTC
.,.,TRBJ2-1,TRBV5-1,CASSSLIPSGGFYNEQFF,TGCGCCAGCAGCTCCCTTATCCCTTCAGGTGGATTCTACAATGAGCAGTTCTTC
.,once,TRBJ2-7,TRBV5-4,CASSNIASRGGTYEQYF,TGTGCCAGCAGCAATATCGCTAGCCGGGGTGGGACCTACGAGCAGTACTTC
.,.,TRBJ2-1,TRBV4-3,CASSQETVSYNEQFF,TGCGCCAGCAGCCAAGAAACAGTTTCCTACAATGAGCAGTTCTTC